The entry below describes one T cell receptor (beta chain). Its antigen is not identified. These data come from a study of cytomegalovirus exposure and HLA in healthy donors. Findings and limits, study-wide: Most TCR sequences were uncommon, yet certain public TCRs appeared in many donors. It was reported that TCR beta sequences correctly inferred the HLA-A and HLA-B alleles for most subjects.

Germline V gene sequence: CDR1 MNHEY, CDR2 SMNVEV (reference sequence). The length of the CDR3 is 15 residues. Trimming shortened V by 8 bases and J by 0 bases, and 14 bases separated the two germline ends. Primers for the PCR totalled 60 Vbeta and 13 Jbeta. The method was immunoSEQ multiplex PCR; TCRdb's version includes in-frame clones alone and lacks a portion of them. The top ten clones hold more than 15% of a sample with some 110,000 clones, 76% of them seen once. The rearrangement uses TRBV27 and TRBJ1-5; D remains ambiguous. The source is a middle-aged man in good health and CMV-seropositive. Sample: PBMCs. The CDR3 nucleotides read TGTGCCAGCTCCGCCTTCGAGGGTAGCAATCAGCCCCAGCATTTT. Its protein product is CASSAFEGSNQPQHF.